Sequencing of this T cell receptor (beta chain) was carried out in a study of T cells in Graves' hyperthyroidism and ophthalmopathy. Broader study findings: Most clonotypes expanded in the thyroid (above 0.001) were also present in blood.

CDR3 size: 20 residues. Germline values: CDR1 LGHDT, CDR2 YNNKEL (reference sequence). With respect to this clonotype: Its target is not known. One end of the junction varies from germline; a read error may be responsible.

The source material, RNA transcripts, was used to amplify TCR beta CDR3 regions. When the TCR CDR3 underwent first-round RT-PCR, the HTBI primer set was used. MiXCR, run by TCRdb on the multiplex PCR reads, gives a single entry per CDR3 protein. Altogether approximately 690,000 distinct CDR3 sequences are present, around 13% being singletons, with the ten largest covering around 13%. The rearrangement links TRBV3-1 to TRBJ2-1; 10 bases are shared with TRBD2. This clonotype was obtained from a woman aged 50 to 60 with Graves' ophthalmopathy. The sample comprised blood. CDR3 residues: CASSLIPGLATVSSYNGQFF. The CDR3, as DNA: TGTGCCAGCAGCCTGATCCCGGGACTAGCGACAGTGAGCTCCTACAATGGGCAGTTCTTC.